This TCR beta chain was found in a study of vaccination effects on CD4 cells after COVID-19 (dated 2022 in TCRdb). With regard to the full study: Across the study, the median time from the second dose to post-vaccine sampling was 72 days (range 14 to 241). In both COVID-19 convalescent patients and infection-naive vaccine recipients, the study compared SARS-CoV-2 spike-specific CD4+ TCR repertoires from before mRNA vaccination with those from after it. A total of approximately 9 COVID-19 convalescent patients and several SARS-CoV-2-naive healthy vaccine recipients were included in the full study. The Oncomine TCR Beta short-read assay on an Illumina iSeq 100 was used to sequence cultures from other donors in the study.

The ViraFEST assay stimulated PBMC with viral peptide pools and then used TCR sequencing to identify antigen-specific CD4+ T cell clonotypes by expansion. After more than 9 days of culture, CD4+ T cells were isolated with the EasySep CD4+ T cell isolation kit. Two doses of either the BNT162b2 or the mRNA-1273 mRNA SARS-CoV-2 vaccine were administered to participants. Negative nucleocapsid antibody results before and after vaccination confirmed that the healthy vaccine recipients had no prior SARS-CoV-2 infection. About 1.8 million PBMC per well were cultured with about 9.6 ug/ml peptides in IMDM containing about 5% human AB serum, about 9.6 IU/ml IL-2 and gentamicin. On days 3 and 7, half of the culture medium was replaced with fresh IL-2-containing medium. Unless noted otherwise, every peptide stimulation condition was cultured in triplicate wells. Using Ficoll-Paque Plus gradient centrifugation, PBMC were separated from whole blood and then either used fresh or cryopreserved at -140C. The overlapping peptide pools covered the spike proteins of SARS-CoV-2 and of the common cold coronaviruses HCoV-NL63, HCoV-OC43 and HCoV-229E. The QIAamp micro DNA kit was used to extract genomic DNA from the cultured CD4+ T cells.

The CDR3 measures 14 amino acids from cysteine to phenylalanine. Kept here is only the CDR3 DNA, which spans 42 bases and is read in frame from base 1. CDR1 and CDR2 (KGHDR, SFDVKD) derive from the germline V gene. V loses 4 bases at its end and J loses 13 bases; junction bases beyond the gene matches: 11. In the case of this clone: Its recognized antigen is unknown. No per-base quality is available; no much larger clone lies one base away.

What the work shows at the level of the full study, not this receptor alone: Both infection-induced and vaccine-induced clones contracted markedly at late post-vaccination timepoints, which is consistent with waning T cell responses. Only a small number of convalescent patients were included, and no early post-infection timepoints were available, which limited the study. Among healthy vaccine recipients, nearly all vaccine-induced clones were SARS-CoV-2 mono-reactive, and only 1 of 255 was cross-reactive with common cold coronaviruses.

The library was obtained by the immunoSEQ multiplex PCR assay. DNA from the cultured and isolated CD4+ T cells underwent TCR beta CDR3 sequencing. The original pipeline was this. Non-productive TCR sequences were discarded, and reads were trimmed to the CDR3 region, with only CDR3s of 7 or more amino acids retained. The MANAFEST web app was used to identify antigen-specific clonotypes by comparing expansion in peptide wells with expansion in reference cultures. For clones to be considered positive, expansion at FDR<0.05 versus reference and all other wells, an odds ratio above 5, and a frequency above 0.1% in two replicate wells were required. Cross-reactive clonotypes were defined as significantly expanded in SARS-CoV-2 spike wells and in at least one common cold coronavirus spike condition. CDR3 similarity was assessed by Levenshtein distance with the stringdist R package, and unrooted trees were built with ape in R 3.6.1. TCRdb carries this immuneACCESS record with in-frame sequences only. Its versions omit some clonotypes, under half of them owing to an unresolved V gene in the studies checked, with the rest unexplained. The DNA gave D and trimming, while V, J and clone size come from that table. This sample gives some 68,000 clones in total; roughly four fifths of them show up just once. The top ten constitute roughly 1.2% of the sample.

Sequencing used CD4+ T cells from PBMCs cultured with HCoV-229E spike peptides, obtained after COVID-19 vaccination. The cell subset or site label for this specimen denotes: HCoV-229E spike overlapping peptide pool stimulation. The source of this sequence is a human donor who received a COVID-19 vaccine. The rearrangement combines TRBV24-1 with TRBJ2-1, and 8 junctional nucleotides match TRBD2. The nucleotide sequence reads as follows: TGTGCCACCAGTGACCTGGGACGGGGGGGGGTCCAGTTCTTC. This sequence encodes CATSDLGRGGVQFF.